Each of the 12 T cell receptor beta chains below was sequenced from the same sample in a study of T cells in Graves' hyperthyroidism and ophthalmopathy (dated by TCRdb to between 2017 and 2020). The library was generated by multiplex PCR. Sequencing was performed on an Illumina HiSeq 2000. The TCR beta CDR3 regions were amplified from the RNA transcripts. For the first round of RT-PCR on the TCR CDR3, the HTBI primer set was used together with the Qiagen OneStep RT-PCR kit. Clones were called with MiXCR by TCRdb after fastp trimmed the public reads at Q25, and only in-frame beta chains were retained. For every CDR3 protein sequence, its rows merge into one entry that carries the most common genes and DNA. For this sample there are roughly 360,000 distinct CDR3 sequences; about 13% appear just once. The top ten clonotypes cover less than 25% of the sample. The sample consisted of blood. These receptor sequences come from a man aged 25-45 years with Graves' hyperthyroidism that later progressed to Graves' ophthalmopathy.

This clonotype was counted at least ten times. This sequence joins TRBV28 and TRBJ2-1, with a weak D call TRBD2 (5 bases). V lost 6 bases and J lost 4, with 13 bases in between. This CDR3 spans 14 amino acids. Germline V gene sequence: CDR1 MDHEN, CDR2 SYDVKM. The CDR3 loop reads CASSRGVGYNEQFF. The CDR3 region has the DNA TGTGCCAGCAGCCGGGGAGTTGGGTACAATGAGCAGTTCTTC.

The chain uses TRBV5-1 and TRBJ2-7; D perhaps matches TRBD1 (5 bases). CDR3 size: 13 residues. CDR1 and CDR2 (germline): SGHRS, YFSETQ. Deletions cut 3 bases from V and 3 bases from J, with 10 bases between. In DNA form, the CDR3 reads TGCGCCAGCAGCTCGACAGTACACTACGAGCAGTACTTC. Translation gives CASSSTVHYEQYF. Combining the CDR3 with reference TRBV5-1 and TRBJ2-7 gives the whole variable domain KAGVTQTPRYLIKTRGQQVTLSCSPISGHRSVSWYQQTPGQGLQFLFEYFSETQRNKGNFPGRFSGRQFSNSRSEMNVSTLELGDSALYLCASSSTVHYEQYFGPGTRLTVT.

The sample holds many counts of this clonotype. The rearrangement joins TRBV27 to TRBJ1-5, with D perhaps matching TRBD1 (5 bases). The CDR3 length is 14 residues. V shed 4 bases and J shed 2 bases, with 9 bases lying between them. Per germline, CDR1 MNHEY and CDR2 SMNVEV (reference sequence). CDR3 nucleotides: TGTGCCAGCAGTTATCAGGGAGGCAATCAGCCCCAGCATTTT. Encoded protein: CASSYQGGNQPQHF.

This clonotype was observed many times. The chain links TRBV20-1 to TRBJ1-5, with TRBD1 matching 7 bases. Germline trimming cut 1 base from V and 1 base from J; bases unmatched to any gene: 4. The CDR3 loop spans 15 amino acids. CDR1 and CDR2 from the germline V gene are DFQATT and SNEGSKA (reference sequence). The CDR3 nucleotides are TGCAGTGCTAGAGTGGAGACAGGGAGCAATCAGCCCCAGCATTTT. Its translation is CSARVETGSNQPQHF.

The chain carries TRBV29-1 and TRBJ1-2; tentative D call: TRBD1 (5 bases). V lost 3 bases and J lost 13, with 15 bases in between. The CDR3 is 11 amino acids. Germline values: CDR1 SQVTM, CDR2 ANQGSEA. CDR3 sequence: CSVDSGDGTTF. In DNA form, the CDR3 reads TGCAGCGTTGATAGTGGGGACGGGACCACCTTC.

This clonotype was recorded many times. This rearrangement joins TRBV6-1 to TRBJ1-2, with D tentatively TRBD1 (5 bases). CDR1 MNHNS and CDR2 SASEGT come from the germline V gene. Trimming removed 6 bases at V and 8 bases at J, with 19 bases between. The CDR3 totals 14 residues. The CDR3 nucleotides read TGTGCCAGCAGGCGGGGACGGACTCAGTCGGGCTACACCTTC. Its translation is CASRRGRTQSGYTF.

The rearrangement uses TRBV7-6 and TRBJ2-2; D remains ambiguous. Germline CDR1 and CDR2: SGHVS and FNYEAQ. There are 14 residues in the CDR3. V was shortened by 1 base and J by 6 bases, with 9 bases between the two germline ends. CDR3 in DNA: TGTGCCAGCAGCTTAGAGACAAATTCCGGGGAGCTGTTTTTT. Residues: CASSLETNSGELFF.

This clonotype was detected a few times. The chain has TRBV20-1 and TRBJ1-3; weak D call: TRBD1 (6 bases). Germline CDR1 DFQATT, CDR2 SNEGSKA (reference sequence). Trimming cost V 2 bases and J 0 bases, with 14 bases left between them. The CDR3 runs to 16 residues. The CDR3 DNA follows: TGCAGTGCTAGATCACTAGAGGACAGCTCTGGAAACACCATATATTTT. Translated, it gives CSARSLEDSSGNTIYF.

This CDR3 reads CASSERGGDEKLFF. In DNA, the CDR3 is TGTGCCAGCAGTGAACGGGGGGGCGACGAAAAACTGTTTTTT. V usage is TRBV6-1 and J usage is TRBJ1-4; maybe TRBD1 (6 bases). Germline V gene sequence: CDR1 MNHNS, CDR2 SASEGT. This CDR3 has 14 residues. V was clipped by 2 bases and J by 8 bases, with 12 bases between them.

This clonotype was detected ten times or more. The chain couples TRBV7-9 to TRBJ1-5; D is undetermined. The CDR3 consists of 13 residues. Germline V gene lookup returns CDR1 SEHNR and CDR2 FQNEAQ (reference sequence). V lost 4 bases and J lost 0, with 4 bases in between. In DNA form, the CDR3 reads TGTGCCAGCAGCTATGGTAGCAATCAGCCCCAGCATTTT. As protein: CASSYGSNQPQHF.

The chain recombines TRBV6-2 or TRBV6-3 with TRBJ2-1; D possibly corresponds to TRBD2 (6 bases). This CDR3 has 12 residues. Germline assignment: CDR1 MNHEY and CDR2 SVGEGT. The V end was cut by 8 bases, the J end by 9 bases, with 14 bases between. The CDR3 nucleotides are TGTGCCAGCCGGGACTCTAGAGCTGAGCAGTTCTTC. Translated, it gives CASRDSRAEQFF.

About this clonotype: It may be a read error: a sequence one base away is much more abundant. The chain is built from TRBV5-1 and TRBJ1-1, with a weak D call TRBD1 (5 bases). With 3 bases removed from V and 1 base from J, the gap between germline ends came to 13 bases. This CDR3 is built from 15 residues. The germline V gene encodes CDR1 SGHRS and CDR2 YFSETQ. The CDR3: CASSSGNTGNTEAFF. The CDR3 coding sequence is TGCGCCAGCAGCTCGGGGAATACAGGGAACACTGAAGCTTTCTTT.